This T cell receptor beta chain is drawn from a study of blood T cells in healthy people across ages. Study-level findings and limits: Researchers said unsorted PBMCs prevented a conclusive naive versus antigen-experienced comparison. More naive CD4+ cells and higher diversity were found in long-lived than in aged donors. TCR beta diversity, measured per million T cells, fell in a roughly linear way with age.

A J-beta primer mix and a sample-barcoded 5' primer were used in a second PCR of about 6 to 12 cycles. Paired-end reads containing CDR3 totaled no fewer than 3 million for each sample. Using its own MiXCR run on the 5' RACE reads, TCRdb lists one record per CDR3 protein. This table has some 850,000 distinct CDR3 sequences, 20% to 30% appearing once. Concerning this clonotype itself: Its antigen is not known.

The CDR3 is 15 residues long. With 10 bases removed from V and 0 bases from J, the gap between germline ends came to 15 bases. The germline CDR1 and CDR2 sequences are MNHNS and SASEGT. These sequences were also reported in another study, on T cells of mothers and their children.

The sequenced sample was blood. This rearrangement joins TRBV6-1 to TRBJ2-2; no clear D. This TCR was sampled from a boy younger than 18 in good health. CDR3 loop: CATLSHFSNTGELFF. The CDR3 DNA reads as TGTGCCACCCTGAGTCATTTCTCGAACACCGGGGAGCTGTTTTTT.